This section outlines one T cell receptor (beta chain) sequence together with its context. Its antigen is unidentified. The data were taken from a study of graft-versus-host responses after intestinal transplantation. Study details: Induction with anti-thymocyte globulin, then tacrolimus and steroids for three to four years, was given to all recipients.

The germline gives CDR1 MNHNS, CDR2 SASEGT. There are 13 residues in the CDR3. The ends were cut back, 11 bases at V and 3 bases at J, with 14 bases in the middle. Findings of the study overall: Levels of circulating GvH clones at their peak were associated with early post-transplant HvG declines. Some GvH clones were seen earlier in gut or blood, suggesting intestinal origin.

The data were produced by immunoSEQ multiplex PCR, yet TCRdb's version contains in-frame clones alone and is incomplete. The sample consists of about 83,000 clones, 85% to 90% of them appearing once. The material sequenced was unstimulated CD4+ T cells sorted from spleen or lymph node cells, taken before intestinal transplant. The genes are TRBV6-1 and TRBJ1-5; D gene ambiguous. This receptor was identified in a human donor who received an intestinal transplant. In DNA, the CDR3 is TGTGCCGGGTCTAGAGAAGTCAATCAGCCCCAGCATTTT. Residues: CAGSREVNQPQHF.